This TCR beta chain was sequenced for a study of T cell responses to AZD1222 COVID-19 vaccine (dated by TCRdb to 2020 to 2023). Looking at the study overall: Because spike-specific TCR depth and breadth did not differ between the two schedules, AZD1222 recipients who got a second dose at roughly 4 weeks were pooled with those who got a second dose at roughly 12 weeks. Trial participants were enrolled into age subgroups of 18-55, 56-69 and 70-plus years, which contained around 140, 26 and 57 TCR-sequenced participants, respectively. TCR sequencing was performed for over 230 trial participants, of whom about 200 were given two doses of AZD1222 and approximately 25 were given two doses of MenACWY control vaccine.

The CDR3 regions of human TCRbeta chains were analyzed by immunosequencing. The original pipeline was this. TCRs in the repertoires were compared against a reference library of SARS-CoV-2-specific TCRs that had been generated with the MIRA antigen-specificity platform. Breadth meant the fraction of unique TCRs that were SARS-CoV-2-associated, whereas depth meant the fraction of total T cells that were SARS-CoV-2-associated. Each spike-specific TCR was assigned to its reactive spike region and to a CD4 or CD8 class using the MIRA data. Log10-transformed breadth and depth values were compared by one-way ANOVA with Sidak's multiple comparisons tests. TCRdb re-hosts the immuneACCESS table, in-frame sequences only. Its copies lack some clones; in the studies checked, an unresolved V gene accounts for under half of them, and the cause for the rest is not known. The V and J calls and the clone size are those of that table, but D and trimming were determined from the DNA. This sample is represented by about 73,000 clones; about 91% of them were singletons. The ten biggest clones cover about 20% of the sample.

In regard to this clone: Its antigen has not been determined. Base qualities were left out, and no much larger clone turns up one base away.

The full study reports these points: Participants were mostly white British, with more females than males. The authors suggested clonal diversity may have been underestimated. Vaccine-associated CD4 TCRs spanned the whole spike protein, with dominant responses in regions 160-218 and 743-854. After two AZD1222 doses, spike-specific TCR breadth and depth were significantly higher than at day 0 and than in MenACWY recipients. Conclusions about previously exposed vaccinees are limited, since just six AZD1222 recipients were seropositive for SARS-CoV-2 at baseline. No day 14 peak-response samples were available, so repertoires were characterized only after the peak T cell response. Nearly half of unique spike-specific TCRs reportedly recognized epitopes outside regions mutated in the B.1.351 and B.1.1.7 variants. In the small 56-69-year group, the increase in depth fell short of significance, most likely because of low power.

The time point tag for this specimen amounts to: baseline before first vaccination. The vaccinee samples were drawn from two UK trials, COV001 and COV002, one of which was a single-blind randomized controlled phase 2/3 trial testing AZD1222 (ChAdOx1 nCoV-19) in healthy adults. Trial participant PBMC samples were collected at day 0 and day 28 after the second dose for TCRbeta chain sequencing. Counted from cysteine to phenylalanine, this CDR3 has 15 amino acids. Of all the DNA, just the CDR3 is kept, 45 bases in frame from base 1. The V end loses 0 bases and the J end loses 0 bases, and a stretch of 6 bases separates them. Reading the germline V gene gives CDR1 MGHRA and CDR2 YSYEKL.

Recombination linked TRBV4-1 to TRBJ1-5; D gene: possibly TRBD1, on 5 matching bases. Sequenced material: peripheral blood, taken on day 0 of AZD1222 vaccination. This clonotype was sampled from an adult in good health. In nucleotide form, the sequence is TGCGCCAGCAGCCAAGAAGGGACTAGCAATCAGCCCCAGCATTTT. Its protein product is CASSQEGTSNQPQHF.